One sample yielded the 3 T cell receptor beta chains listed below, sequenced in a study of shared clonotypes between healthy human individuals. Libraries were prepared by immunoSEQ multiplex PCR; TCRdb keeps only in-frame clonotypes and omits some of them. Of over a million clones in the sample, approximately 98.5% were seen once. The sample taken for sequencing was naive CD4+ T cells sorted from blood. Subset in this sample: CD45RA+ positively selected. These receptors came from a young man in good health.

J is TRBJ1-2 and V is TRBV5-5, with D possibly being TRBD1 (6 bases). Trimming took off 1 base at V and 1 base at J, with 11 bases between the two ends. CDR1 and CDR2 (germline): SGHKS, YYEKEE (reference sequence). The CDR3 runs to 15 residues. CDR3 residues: CASSLPRQDNYGYTF. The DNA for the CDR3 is TGTGCCAGCAGCTTGCCAAGACAGGATAACTATGGCTACACCTTC.

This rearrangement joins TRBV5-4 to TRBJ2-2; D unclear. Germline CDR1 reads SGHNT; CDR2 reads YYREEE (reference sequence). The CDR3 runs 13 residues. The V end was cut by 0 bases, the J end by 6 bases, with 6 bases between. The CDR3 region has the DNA TGTGCCAGCAGCTTGGGGGATCCCGGGGAGCTGTTTTTT. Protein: CASSLGDPGELFF.

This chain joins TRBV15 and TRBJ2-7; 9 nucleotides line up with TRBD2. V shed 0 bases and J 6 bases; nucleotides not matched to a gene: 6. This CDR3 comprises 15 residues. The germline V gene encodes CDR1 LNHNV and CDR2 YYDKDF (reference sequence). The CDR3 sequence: CATSRDRLAGREQYF. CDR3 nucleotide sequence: TGTGCCACCAGCAGAGATCGCCTAGCGGGACGCGAGCAGTACTTC.